The next 29 T cell receptor beta chains were all read from a single sample in a study of shared clonotypes between healthy human individuals. TCRdb keeps only in-frame clones here, not all; method: immunoSEQ multiplex PCR. In the table there are 850,000 to 1,200,000 clones, 70% to 80% of which are singletons. Sequencing was done on a sample of memory CD4+ T cells sorted from blood. Subset meaning: CD45RA-negative fraction. These receptors all come from a man younger than 35 in good health.

The V gene is TRBV2, the J gene TRBJ2-5, with TRBD1 identical over 7 bases. The length of the CDR3 is 14 residues. Trimming took 4 bases from V and 2 from J; bases not matched to a gene: 4. Germline CDR1 SNHLY, CDR2 FYNNEI. CDR3 region: CASSATGPQETQYF. The CDR3 DNA follows: TGTGCCAGCAGTGCGACAGGGCCACAAGAGACCCAGTACTTC.

V usage is TRBV7-9 and J usage is TRBJ2-1, with 8 bases lining up with TRBD1. The length of the CDR3 is 13 residues. Trimming cost V 1 base and J 8 bases; bases outside gene matches: 1. CDR1 is SEHNR and CDR2 is FQNEAQ in the germline V gene (reference sequence). CDR3 sequence (DNA): TGTGCCAGCAGCTTAGGACAGGGGTATGAGCAGTTCTTC. Translation gives CASSLGQGYEQFF.

This clone was picked up a small number of times. This chain uses TRBV28 with TRBJ1-1; maybe TRBD1 (5 bases). Per germline, CDR1 MDHEN and CDR2 SYDVKM. There are 13 residues in the CDR3. V lost 11 bases and J 1 base, leaving 14 bases between the germline ends. CDR3 coding DNA: TGTGCCGGGAAAGGGACGGCGAACACTGAAGCTTTCTTT. Its protein product is CAGKGTANTEAFF.

This chain uses TRBV29-1 with TRBJ2-5; 8 bases are a match to TRBD1. The germline V gene encodes CDR1 SQVTM and CDR2 ANQGSEA. This CDR3 contains 14 residues. Trimming at V came to 6 bases and at J to 4 bases, leaving 10 bases not matched to a gene. CDR3 nucleotides: TGCAGCGTGGACAGGGAGATCGGTCGAGAGACCCAGTACTTC. Protein sequence: CSVDREIGRETQYF.

This clone was observed a single time. The chain uses TRBV29-1 and TRBJ2-5, with a weak D call TRBD1 (6 bases). The CDR3 is 12 amino acids. With 6 bases removed from V and 5 bases from J, the gap between germline ends came to 13 bases. Germline CDR1 reads SQVTM; CDR2 reads ANQGSEA. The CDR3, as DNA: TGCAGCGTCGATCAGGGGCCTGAGACCCAGTACTTC. Its protein product is CSVDQGPETQYF.

The CDR3 DNA sequence: TGTGCCAGCAGCTCAGAGATGGCGGGCTATGGCTACACCTTC. This translates into CASSSEMAGYGYTF. The rearrangement uses TRBV9 and TRBJ1-2; no definite D call. V was clipped by 4 bases and J by 4 bases, with 14 bases between them. Germline CDR1 SGDLS, CDR2 YYNGEE. The length of the CDR3 is 14 residues.

The CDR3 here is CASSPDRGVGYYGYTF. The CDR3 bases are TGTGCCAGCTCACCTGACAGGGGAGTTGGTTACTATGGCTACACCTTC. The rearrangement uses TRBV18 and TRBJ1-2; 8 bases are a match to TRBD1. Germline CDR1 KGHSH, CDR2 LQKENI. The CDR3 has 16 amino acids. Trimming at V came to 3 bases and at J to 3 bases, leaving 9 bases not matched to a gene.

The rearrangement uses TRBV27 and TRBJ1-4, with D possibly TRBD1 on 6 matching bases. In germline, CDR1 is MNHEY, CDR2 SMNVEV (reference sequence). Trimming pared 2 bases from V and 8 bases from J, leaving 21 bases between. This CDR3 has 17 residues. DNA of the CDR3: TGTGCCAGCAGTTTACTGGGATGGACAGCTCGGGGGGAAAAACTGTTTTTT. Protein product: CASSLLGWTARGEKLFF.

This clone was picked up one time. J is TRBJ1-1 and V is TRBV4-3, with D uncertain. The CDR3 is 14 amino acids. Germline CDR1 reads LGHNA; CDR2 reads YSLEER. V was trimmed by 0 bases and J by 1 base, leaving 6 bases between them. The CDR3 here is CASSQETPNTEAFF. The CDR3 bases are TGCGCCAGCAGCCAAGAAACACCGAACACTGAAGCTTTCTTT.

V gene TRBV29-1 combines with J gene TRBJ2-3; no reliable D call. CDR1 and CDR2 (germline): SQVTM, ANQGSEA. With 7 bases removed from V and 7 bases from J, the gap between germline ends came to 9 bases. This CDR3 contains 10 residues. The CDR3: CSATDYTQYF. The CDR3 region has the DNA TGCAGCGCCACGGATTATACGCAGTATTTT.

In its sample, this clone was seen a few times. The V call is TRBV27, the J call TRBJ1-6; unclear D gene. There are 15 residues in the CDR3. The germline V gene encodes CDR1 MNHEY and CDR2 SMNVEV (reference sequence). V was cut by 2 bases and J by 7 bases, with 12 bases left in between. The CDR3 loop is CASSLIQAGNSPLHF. In DNA, the CDR3 is TGTGCCAGCAGTTTAATCCAGGCGGGCAATTCACCCCTCCACTTT.

The CDR3 region is CASSPAGTGGEQYF. DNA of the CDR3: TGTGCCAGCAGTCCCGCCGGGACAGGGGGCGAGCAGTACTTC. The rearrangement uses TRBV27 and TRBJ2-7, with 11 positions matching TRBD1. The CDR3 covers 14 residues. With 5 bases clipped from V and 6 bases from J, the junction kept 6 bases outside the gene matches. Per the germline V gene, CDR1 is MNHEY and CDR2 is SMNVEV (reference sequence).

The chain recombines TRBV30 with TRBJ2-5, with 8 bases matching TRBD1. The DNA end is a closer match to TRBJ2-7, so the J assignment may be wrong. The CDR3 is 13 amino acids. The germline V gene encodes CDR1 GTSNPN and CDR2 SVGIG (reference sequence). The CDR3 is CAWSGDRTYEQYF. In DNA, the CDR3 is TGTGCCTGGAGCGGGGACAGGACCTACGAGCAGTACTTC.

V and J are TRBV7-9 and TRBJ2-7, with 9 nucleotides matching TRBD1. This CDR3 has 12 amino acids. V shed 5 bases and J 8 bases; nucleotides not matched to a gene: 4. Germline V gives CDR1 SEHNR, CDR2 FQNEAQ (reference sequence). Here the CDR3 reads CASSLGQGKQYF. The CDR3 region has the DNA TGTGCCAGCAGCCTCGGACAGGGGAAGCAGTACTTC.

The chain employs TRBV5-1 and TRBJ1-3, with D hard to call. Germline values: CDR1 SGHRS, CDR2 YFSETQ. The V end was cut by 2 bases, the J end by 0 bases, with 6 bases between. CDR3 length equals 14 residues. CDR3 sequence (DNA): TGCGCCAGCAGCTTTTCGGGCTCTGGAAACACCATATATTTT. The encoded protein is CASSFSGSGNTIYF.

This chain joins TRBV7-9 and TRBJ1-3; D gene ambiguous. Trimming left V 8 bases short and J 6 bases short, with 14 bases between. CDR1 and CDR2 (germline): SEHNR, FQNEAQ (reference sequence). The CDR3 runs 13 residues. The CDR3 bases are TGTGCCAGCGCCCGACCCGAACTAAACACCATATATTTT. This gives the protein CASARPELNTIYF.

The gene calls are TRBV6-1 and TRBJ1-5, with TRBD1 identical over 10 bases. The junction had 8 bases not matched to a gene; V was cut back by 3 bases and J by 6 bases. This CDR3 has 16 amino acids. CDR1 is MNHNS and CDR2 is SASEGT in the germline V gene. CDR3 bases: TGTGCCAGCAGTGACAGACCGGGACAGGGGCCTCAGCCCCAGCATTTT. Encoded protein: CASSDRPGQGPQPQHF.

This chain joins TRBV7-2 and TRBJ2-2; maybe TRBD2 (5 bases). V was pared by 6 bases and J by 1 base, with 15 bases between. CDR3 length equals 16 residues. From germline, CDR1 is SGHTA and CDR2 FQGNSA. The CDR3 loop is CASRVSGTQNTGELFF. Here the CDR3 DNA reads TGTGCCAGCAGAGTCAGCGGAACTCAGAACACCGGGGAGCTGTTTTTT.

The chain is built from TRBV4-1 and TRBJ2-7, with TRBD1 matching over 12 bases. The junction had 9 bases not matched to a gene; V was cut back by 5 bases and J by 7 bases. Looked up from germline, CDR1 is MGHRA and CDR2 is YSYEKL. There are 15 residues in the CDR3. CDR3 DNA: TGCGCCAGCAGCTCGCCGGGACAGGGGGCGGGGGAGCAGTACTTC. It encodes CASSSPGQGAGEQYF.

V gene TRBV6-6 combines with J gene TRBJ2-7; no clear D gene. The V end was cut by 2 bases, the J end by 3 bases, with 14 bases between. CDR1 and CDR2 from the germline V gene are MNHNY and SVGAGI (reference sequence). The CDR3 loop spans 15 amino acids. The CDR3 nucleotides read TGTGCCAGCAGTTACGGGATCCTAAACAGCTACGAGCAGTACTTC. It encodes CASSYGILNSYEQYF.

On this clone itself: This same CDR3 is encoded by further DNA sequences in the sample. This chain joins TRBV19 and TRBJ1-5; D is perhaps TRBD1 (6 bases). Trimming took 6 bases from V and 2 from J, leaving 11 bases between them. The CDR3 length is 14 residues. The germline CDR1 and CDR2 sequences are LNHDA and SQIVND (reference sequence). The CDR3 loop reads CASRPAGGNQPQHF. CDR3 DNA: TGTGCCAGTAGACCTGCAGGGGGCAATCAGCCCCAGCATTTT.

The gene calls are TRBV6-5 and TRBJ1-1; the D gene is possibly TRBD1 (5 bases). V was trimmed by 2 bases and J by 5 bases, leaving 15 bases between them. The CDR3 totals 15 residues. Germline-derived CDR1 and CDR2 are MNHEY and SVGAGI. This chain's CDR3 is CASSYGLRVGTEAFF. Written as DNA, the CDR3 is TGTGCCAGCAGTTACGGCCTCAGGGTAGGGACTGAAGCTTTCTTT.

The CDR3 spells CATAKDRASDTQYF. CDR3 DNA: TGTGCCACAGCGAAGGACAGGGCCTCAGATACGCAGTATTTT. The chain uses TRBV11-2 and TRBJ2-3, with 8 positions matching TRBD1. Germline CDR1 SGHAT, CDR2 FQNNGV. With 10 bases clipped from V and 4 bases from J, the junction kept 10 bases outside the gene matches. This CDR3 contains 14 residues.

This rearrangement joins TRBV10-2 to TRBJ1-5; 10 nucleotides match TRBD1. In germline, CDR1 is WSHSY, CDR2 SAAADI. V lost 10 bases and J lost 7; bases outside the gene matches: 10. The CDR3 is 14 amino acids. Here the CDR3 DNA reads TGCGCCAACTTTGACAGGGGGCACGGGCAGCCCCAGCATTTT. Encoded protein: CANFDRGHGQPQHF.

This chain links TRBV7-2 with TRBJ2-7; perhaps D is TRBD1 or TRBD2 (5 bases each). Germline V gives CDR1 SGHTA, CDR2 FQGNSA. Between the trimmed V and J ends, which lost 0 bases and 6 bases, there was a span of 15 bases. The CDR3 runs 15 residues. The CDR3 DNA reads as TGTGCCAGCAGCTTAGCGGGATTACCCGGGACCGAGCAGTACTTC. Translated, it gives CASSLAGLPGTEQYF.

The chain combines TRBV10-3 with TRBJ2-1; 10 nucleotides line up with TRBD2. The CDR3 contains 15 residues. V trimming: 5 bases; J trimming: 6 bases; junction bases outside the gene matches: 7. Germline values: CDR1 ENHRY, CDR2 SYGVKD. Here the CDR3 DNA reads TGTGCCATCAGTCCGCTAGCGGGGGTGATCAATGAGCAGTTCTTC. Translated, it gives CAISPLAGVINEQFF.

V is TRBV5-1 and J is TRBJ2-7; 9 bases are a match to TRBD1. The CDR3 runs 13 residues. V dropped 7 bases and J dropped 5; count of bases not matched to a gene: 7. CDR1 and CDR2 (germline): SGHRS, YFSETQ. DNA of the CDR3: TGCGCCAGCGCCGGGGACAGGGCCCACGAGCAGTACTTC. It translates to CASAGDRAHEQYF. Full variable domain (missing parts from reference TRBV5-1 and TRBJ2-7): KAGVTQTPRYLIKTRGQQVTLSCSPISGHRSVSWYQQTPGQGLQFLFEYFSETQRNKGNFPGRFSGRQFSNSRSEMNVSTLELGDSALYLCASAGDRAHEQYFGPGTRLTVT.

The chain is built from TRBV6-1 and TRBJ2-5; 8 bases match TRBD2. Germline CDR1 MNHNS, CDR2 SASEGT. The CDR3 totals 16 residues. Trimming removed 0 bases from V and 5 bases from J; junction bases left unmatched: 8. Here the CDR3 reads CASSEARVAGMETQYF. The CDR3 region has the DNA TGTGCCAGCAGTGAAGCCAGAGTAGCGGGAATGGAGACCCAGTACTTC.

The DNA for the CDR3 is TGCAGCGTTGGGGACGTGGGAGTCCATGAGCAGTTCTTC. It encodes CSVGDVGVHEQFF. The chain carries TRBV29-1 and TRBJ2-1; tentatively, D is TRBD1 or TRBD2 (5 bases each). V was clipped by 4 bases and J by 8 bases, with 15 bases between them. The CDR3 length is 13 residues. The germline V gene has CDR1 SQVTM and CDR2 ANQGSEA.